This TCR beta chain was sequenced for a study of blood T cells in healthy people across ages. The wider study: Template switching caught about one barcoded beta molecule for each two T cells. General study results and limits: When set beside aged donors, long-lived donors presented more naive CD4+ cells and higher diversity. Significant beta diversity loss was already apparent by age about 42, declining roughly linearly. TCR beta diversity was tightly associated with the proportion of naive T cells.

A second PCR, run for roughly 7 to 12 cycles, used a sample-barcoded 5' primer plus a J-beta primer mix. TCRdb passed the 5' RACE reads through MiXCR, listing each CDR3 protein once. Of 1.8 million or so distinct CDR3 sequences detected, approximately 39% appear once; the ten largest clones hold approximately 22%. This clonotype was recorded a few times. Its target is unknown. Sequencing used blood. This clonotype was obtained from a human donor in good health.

The CDR3 loop is CASSPTRKETQYF. The CDR3 DNA reads as TGTGCCAGCAGCCCGACTAGAAAAGAGACCCAGTACTTC. V usage is TRBV5-5 and J usage is TRBJ2-5, with a tentative D call TRBD2 (6 bases). Trimming stripped 4 bases from V and 3 bases from J, with 10 bases between. CDR3 length equals 13 residues. Germline CDR1 SGHKS, CDR2 YYEKEE (reference sequence).